Below, 31 T cell receptor beta chains from the same sample are listed, as sequenced in a study of CD8+ T cells in alopecia areata. Treatment in this sample: oral pan-JAK inhibitor, 5-10 mg twice daily. Sequencing used cDNA as its template, made by extracting RNA and reverse transcribing it. The table came from immunoSEQ multiplex PCR; TCRdb's copy has only in-frame clones and leaves some out. Of over 150,000 clones in the sample, about 53% were seen once. The sample here was CD8+ T cells sorted from blood, taken at week 24, from a patient treated with tofacitinib. The receptors stem from a human donor with alopecia areata.

This rearrangement joins TRBV9 to TRBJ1-2, with TRBD1 as a possible D gene (5 bases). The germline V gene has CDR1 SGDLS and CDR2 YYNGEE. Trimming removed 6 bases from V and 2 bases from J, with 17 bases in between. The CDR3 spans 15 residues. The CDR3 bases are TGTGCCAGCACCCAAGACAGCGACTTAAACTATGGCTACACCTTC. Amino acids: CASTQDSDLNYGYTF.

J is TRBJ1-1 and V is TRBV13, with a tentative D call TRBD1 (5 bases). V lost 8 bases to trimming and J lost 12 bases, with 16 bases between them. This CDR3 comprises 11 residues. From germline, CDR1 is PRHDT and CDR2 FYEKMQ (reference sequence). As DNA, the CDR3 is TGTGCCAGCGGGGTCGGAGGGGTAACTTTCTTT. This gives the protein CASGVGGVTFF.

This chain connects TRBV12-5 to TRBJ2-7; D remains unclear. Germline loops: CDR1 LGHNT, CDR2 FRNRAP. V was shortened by 1 base and J by 3 bases, with 4 bases between the two germline ends. CDR3 size: 12 residues. The CDR3 DNA reads as TGTGCTAGTGGTTTGGGCCGCTACGAGCAGTACTTC. Its protein product is CASGLGRYEQYF.

The V call is TRBV29-1, the J call TRBJ2-5, with D tentatively TRBD2 (7 bases). V dropped 6 bases and J dropped 5 bases, with 19 bases sitting between them. Per germline, CDR1 SQVTM and CDR2 ANQGSEA. This CDR3 has 14 amino acids. This CDR3 is CSVNLRGAGETQYF. CDR3 coding DNA: TGCAGCGTCAATCTCCGGGGGGCCGGTGAGACCCAGTACTTC.

V and J are TRBV7-9 and TRBJ2-7; D gene uncertain. Germline V lookup: CDR1 SEHNR, CDR2 FQNEAQ (reference sequence). This CDR3 comprises 13 residues. Trimming removed 1 base from V and 4 bases from J, with 8 bases in between. The CDR3 nucleotides read TGTGCCAGCAGCTTAGACGCAACATACGAGCAGTACTTC. This translates into CASSLDATYEQYF. The full variable domain, its missing parts supplied by reference TRBV7-9 and TRBJ2-7, is DTGVSQNPRHKITKRGQNVTFRCDPISEHNRLYWYRQTLGQGPEFLTYFQNEAQLEKSRLLSDRFSAERPKGSFSTLEIQRTEQGDSAMYLCASSLDATYEQYFGPGTRLTVT.

The chain links TRBV10-2 to TRBJ2-5; D might be TRBD2 (6 bases). The CDR3 runs 12 residues. The V and J ends lost 8 bases and 4 bases respectively, with 11 bases between them. Looked up from germline, CDR1 is WSHSY and CDR2 is SAAADI. CDR3 sequence: CASGQGGETQYF. Here the CDR3 DNA reads TGCGCCAGCGGGCAGGGAGGAGAGACCCAGTACTTC.

The chain links TRBV5-6 to TRBJ2-1, with D perhaps matching TRBD1 or TRBD2 (6 bases each). V was cut by 1 base and J by 15 bases, with 14 bases left in between. This CDR3 region has 12 residues. Germline V lookup: CDR1 SGHDT, CDR2 YYEEEE. The CDR3 DNA follows: TGTGCCAGCAGCTTGAGCGGGCAGGGGCGGTTCTTC. Translation gives CASSLSGQGRFF.

This sequence joins TRBV2 and TRBJ1-1; 9 bases align to TRBD1. CDR1 and CDR2 (germline): SNHLY, FYNNEI. J was trimmed by 5 bases and V by 0 bases; bases with no gene match: 7. The CDR3 length is 16 residues. The CDR3 DNA is TGTGCCAGCAGTGAAGCGGGACAGGGAACCGGGACTGAAGCTTTCTTT. Translating it yields CASSEAGQGTGTEAFF. Supplemented by reference TRBV2 and TRBJ1-1, the full variable domain reads EPEVTQTPSHQVTQMGQEVILRCVPISNHLYFYWYRQILGQKVEFLVSFYNNEISEKSEIFDDQFSVERPDGSNFTLKIRSTKLEDSAMYFCASSEAGQGTGTEAFFGQGTRLTVV.

The chain is built from TRBV15 and TRBJ1-2; 7 nucleotides match TRBD1. Germline V gene data show CDR1 as LNHNV and CDR2 as YYDKDF (reference sequence). V dropped 3 bases and J dropped 7; count of bases not matched to a gene: 11. The CDR3 sequence is 15 residues long. The CDR3 protein is CATSSTSAGGGGYTF. In DNA, the CDR3 is TGTGCCACCAGCAGCACCTCGGCAGGGGGGGGTGGCTACACCTTC. The full variable domain, its missing parts supplied by reference TRBV15 and TRBJ1-2, is DAMVIQNPRYQVTQFGKPVTLSCSQTLNHNVMYWYQQKSSQAPKLLFHYYDKDFNNEADTPDNFQSRRPNTSFCFLDIRSPGLGDTAMYLCATSSTSAGGGGYTFGSGTRLTVV.

The sample holds a few counts of this clone. This chain uses TRBV7-9 with TRBJ2-7; D is ambiguous. The CDR3 has 13 amino acids. The germline CDR1 and CDR2 sequences are SEHNR and FQNEAQ (reference sequence). The V end lost 4 bases, the J end lost 1 base, and 8 bases lay between the germline ends. CDR3 nucleotide sequence: TGTGCCAGCAGCTCGGTTGTTTCCTACGAGCAGTACTTC. This encodes CASSSVVSYEQYF.

This clone was recorded a few times. The rearrangement links TRBV7-9 to TRBJ1-1; 9 nucleotides match TRBD1. The CDR3 is 15 amino acids. V was clipped by 5 bases and J by 5 bases; unmatched bases: 9. Looked up from germline, CDR1 is SEHNR and CDR2 is FQNEAQ (reference sequence). The CDR3 sequence is CASSTWDRDETEAFF. The CDR3 coding sequence is TGTGCCAGCAGCACCTGGGACAGGGACGAGACTGAAGCTTTCTTT.

This clone showed up just a few times. The chain combines TRBV5-6 with TRBJ2-6, with TRBD1 as a possible D gene (6 bases). The V end was cut by 4 bases, the J end by 0 bases, with 11 bases between. The germline gives CDR1 SGHDT, CDR2 YYEEEE. The CDR3 contains 16 residues. CDR3 DNA: TGTGCCAGCAGCCTGGGACAAGTCTCTGGGGCCAACGTCCTGACTTTC. Translation gives CASSLGQVSGANVLTF.

The rearrangement joins TRBV28 to TRBJ2-1; D is unclear. Germline-derived CDR1 and CDR2 are MDHEN and SYDVKM. The CDR3 covers 12 residues. Trimming took 3 bases from V and 9 from J, leaving 9 bases between them. This CDR3 is CASSLGGSEQFF. The CDR3, as DNA: TGTGCCAGCAGTTTGGGCGGAAGTGAGCAGTTCTTC.

This chain joins TRBV30 and TRBJ1-6, with 7 bases that match TRBD1. The germline gives CDR1 GTSNPN, CDR2 SVGIG (reference sequence). There are 14 residues in the CDR3. V lost 1 base and J lost 10; bases outside the gene matches: 7. CDR3 nucleotides: TGTGCCTGGAGTGACGGGACAGTGGCCTCACCCCTCCACTTT. This encodes CAWSDGTVASPLHF.

The chain carries TRBV30 and TRBJ2-7, with no clear D. V was shortened by 2 bases and J by 2 bases, with 7 bases between the two germline ends. The CDR3 has 12 residues. CDR1 and CDR2 (germline): GTSNPN, SVGIG (reference sequence). This CDR3 is CAWSIRAYEQYF. In DNA, the CDR3 is TGTGCCTGGAGTATTAGGGCCTACGAGCAGTACTTC.

This clone has more than one count but fewer than ten. This chain joins TRBV4-3 and TRBJ2-5; D perhaps matches TRBD2 (5 bases). The length of the CDR3 is 16 residues. Germline V gives CDR1 LGHNA, CDR2 YSLEER. Trimming took 1 base from V and 1 from J, leaving 13 bases between them. DNA of the CDR3: TGCGCCAGCAGCCAAGTCGGAGGAGCGCCCCAAGAGACCCAGTACTTC. Protein sequence: CASSQVGGAPQETQYF.

This clone occurred once. The J gene is TRBJ1-2, the V gene TRBV7-9; tentative D call: TRBD1 (5 bases). Trimming left V 3 bases short and J 6 bases short, with 11 bases between. Looked up from germline, CDR1 is SEHNR and CDR2 is FQNEAQ (reference sequence). This CDR3 region has 13 residues. The CDR3 spells CASSFLRRDGYTF. CDR3 DNA: TGTGCCAGCAGCTTCCTCCGCAGGGATGGCTACACCTTC.

The V call is TRBV27, the J call TRBJ2-5, with D unclear. The CDR3 is 13 amino acids. Per the germline V gene, CDR1 is MNHEY and CDR2 is SMNVEV (reference sequence). Trimming pared 5 bases from V and 5 bases from J, leaving 12 bases between. DNA for the CDR3: TGTGCCAGCAGTCCTCCGGGTCGGGAGACCCAGTACTTC. Translating it yields CASSPPGRETQYF.

V and J are TRBV19 and TRBJ2-1, with no clear D. Germline CDR1 reads LNHDA; CDR2 reads SQIVND (reference sequence). V lost 3 bases and J lost 7, with 7 bases in between. The CDR3 is made up of 12 amino acids. CDR3 sequence (DNA): TGTGCCAGTAGTATTCCCGGAAATGAGCAGTTCTTC. It codes for CASSIPGNEQFF. The variable domain in full, completed from reference TRBV19 and TRBJ2-1, reads DGGITQSPKYLFRKEGQNVTLSCEQNLNHDAMYWYRQDPGQGLRLIYYSQIVNDFQKGDIAEGYSVSREKKESFPLTVTSAQKNPTAFYLCASSIPGNEQFFGPGTRLTVL.

V is TRBV27 and J is TRBJ1-5, with 8 bases matching TRBD1. V was pared by 6 bases and J by 2 bases, with 6 bases of the junction left unmatched. CDR1 and CDR2 (germline): MNHEY, SMNVEV (reference sequence). The CDR3 has 15 residues. In DNA form, the CDR3 reads TGTGCCAGCAGACCCAGGGGGCAGGGCAATCAGCCCCAGCATTTT. As protein: CASRPRGQGNQPQHF.

The V call is TRBV9, the J call TRBJ2-1; D possibly corresponds to TRBD1 (5 bases). The V and J ends lost 0 bases and 4 bases respectively, with 14 bases between them. The CDR3 has 16 residues. Germline V gives CDR1 SGDLS, CDR2 YYNGEE. CDR3 nucleotide sequence: TGTGCCAGCAGCGTAGAAGGGGCTGCGAGATACAATGAGCAGTTCTTC. It translates to CASSVEGAARYNEQFF.

The V call is TRBV6-5, the J call TRBJ2-2; D gene uncertain. The length of the CDR3 is 12 residues. Deletions cut 2 bases from V and 8 bases from J, with 6 bases between. CDR1 and CDR2 (germline): MNHEY, SVGAGI. The CDR3: CASSYDRGELFF. CDR3 bases: TGTGCCAGCAGTTACGATCGGGGGGAGCTGTTTTTT.

This chain links TRBV14 with TRBJ1-5; no firm D call. CDR3 length: 13 amino acids. Germline loops: CDR1 SGHDN, CDR2 FVKESK. V lost 2 bases to trimming and J lost 4 bases, with 6 bases between them. CDR3 sequence reads: CASSQTRNQPQHF. Here the CDR3 DNA reads TGTGCCAGCAGCCAAACACGGAATCAGCCCCAGCATTTT.

This clone has ten or more counts. The chain joins TRBV10-3 to TRBJ2-3; no clear D gene. CDR3 length equals 15 residues. V lost 0 bases and J lost 0, with 7 bases in between. Germline V gene lookup returns CDR1 ENHRY and CDR2 SYGVKD. CDR3 sequence: CAISESGQSTDTQYF. The CDR3 region has the DNA TGTGCCATCAGTGAGTCAGGGCAGAGCACAGATACGCAGTATTTT.

The chain uses TRBV11-2 and TRBJ1-2; possibly TRBD1 for D (5 bases). Germline V lookup: CDR1 SGHAT, CDR2 FQNNGV. The CDR3 runs 15 residues. V shed 1 base and J shed 2 bases, with 11 bases lying between them. CDR3 in amino acids: CASSLGAGSNYGYTF. CDR3 coding DNA: TGTGCCAGCAGCTTAGGGGCAGGGTCGAACTATGGCTACACCTTC.

The CDR3: CATSRGGGDGYTF. CDR3 coding DNA: TGTGCCACCAGCAGAGGTGGAGGGGACGGCTACACCTTC. The J gene is TRBJ1-2, the V gene TRBV15; perhaps TRBD1 as D (5 bases). There are 13 residues in the CDR3. V lost 1 base and J 8 bases, leaving 11 bases between the germline ends. The germline CDR1 and CDR2 sequences are LNHNV and YYDKDF (reference sequence).

The chain carries TRBV11-1 and TRBJ2-7; D is ambiguous. This CDR3 comprises 13 residues. The germline V gene encodes CDR1 SGHAT and CDR2 FQDESV (reference sequence). Trimming took 1 base from V and 9 from J, leaving 13 bases between them. CDR3 loop: CASSLGAHVVQYF. The CDR3 DNA reads TGTGCCAGCAGCTTAGGGGCCCACGTGGTGCAGTACTTC.

The sample holds a few counts of this clone. The chain carries TRBV5-1 and TRBJ2-1; 11 bases agree with TRBD2. The ends lost 4 bases at V and 4 bases at J; junction bases unmatched: 4. This CDR3 comprises 15 residues. Germline loops: CDR1 SGHRS, CDR2 YFSETQ. The CDR3 reads CASSQLAGAYNEQFF. In nucleotides, the CDR3 is TGCGCCAGCAGCCAACTAGCGGGGGCTTACAATGAGCAGTTCTTC.

This clone has only a few counts. The chain uses TRBV4-1 and TRBJ2-3; D is uncertain. CDR1 is MGHRA and CDR2 is YSYEKL in the germline V gene. V lost 4 bases to trimming and J lost 7 bases, with 9 bases between them. CDR3 length: 12 residues. CDR3 protein: CASSPNEYTQYF. The DNA for the CDR3 is TGCGCCAGCAGCCCTAACGAGTATACGCAGTATTTT.

The chain carries TRBV27 and TRBJ2-2; D remains ambiguous. V was clipped by 2 bases and J by 6 bases, with 7 bases between them. CDR3 size: 13 residues. The germline V gene encodes CDR1 MNHEY and CDR2 SMNVEV (reference sequence). CDR3 sequence (DNA): TGTGCCAGCAGTTTACTAGAACCCGGGGAGCTGTTTTTT. Its translation: CASSLLEPGELFF.

The CDR3 DNA sequence: TGCAGCGCCGGGGGCGTTAGAACCACTGAAGCTTTCTTT. This translates into CSAGGVRTTEAFF. The chain recombines TRBV29-1 with TRBJ1-1, with TRBD1 as a possible D gene (6 bases). The ends were cut back, 7 bases at V and 4 bases at J, with 16 bases in the middle. Germline CDR1 SQVTM, CDR2 ANQGSEA. This CDR3 comprises 13 residues.